This TCR beta chain was identified in a study of blood T cell repertoires in COVID-19. Study information: From the United States, Italy and Spain came samples of acute and convalescent COVID-19. T cells, B-cell-depleted T cells, or PBMCs supplied cDNA or gDNA.

This CDR3 comprises 16 residues. Germline V gives CDR1 SGHRS, CDR2 YFSETQ. V gave up 1 base and J gave up 3 bases; unmatched junction bases: 5. Per the original methods: It was from reference gene primer amplification that nucleated cell counts were estimated. Assay used: immunoSEQ multiplex PCR; TCRdb lists only in-frame clones, some missing. Clonal size and the V and J genes are those of that table, whereas D and trimming came from the DNA. The data contain some 110,000 clones, roughly 79% of them seen just once; the ten biggest clones take up more than 8%. The clonotype comes from a woman in her 70s with acute or convalescent COVID-19. The chain links TRBV5-1 to TRBJ2-2; TRBD1 agrees at 8 bases. Sequencing used peripheral blood. CDR3 sequence (DNA): TGCGCCAGCAGCTTGACGCCGGGACAGGACACCGGGGAGCTGTTTTTT. Translation gives CASSLTPGQDTGELFF. The variable domain in full, completed from reference TRBV5-1 and TRBJ2-2, reads KAGVTQTPRYLIKTRGQQVTLSCSPISGHRSVSWYQQTPGQGLQFLFEYFSETQRNKGNFPGRFSGRQFSNSRSEMNVSTLELGDSALYLCASSLTPGQDTGELFFGEGSRLTVL.